This TCR beta chain was obtained from a study of blood T cell repertoires in COVID-19. As for the study in general: The origin of the acute and convalescent COVID-19 samples was the United States, Italy and Spain. The analysed material was cDNA or gDNA that came from T cells, B-cell-depleted T cells, or PBMCs.

Trimming left V 6 bases short and J 5 bases short, with 10 bases between. The CDR3 consists of 13 residues. The germline CDR1 and CDR2 sequences are SGHDN and FVKESK. TCRdb's copy holds only in-frame clones and misses some; the assay was immunoSEQ multiplex PCR. The sample holds 95,000 to 120,000 clones, about three quarters seen once. This clone was counted only a few times. Material: peripheral blood. This chain connects TRBV14 to TRBJ2-2, with a possible D match to TRBD2 (5 bases). This TCR was sampled from a woman in her thirties or forties with acute or convalescent COVID-19. The CDR3 DNA follows: TGTGCCAGCAGTGAAACGGGAACCGGGGAGCTGTTTTTT. This translates into CASSETGTGELFF.